Listed here are 20 T cell receptor beta chains from one sample, sequenced in a study of blood T cell repertoires in COVID-19 (dated by TCRdb to 2020 to 2022). Library construction relied on the immunoSEQ multiplex PCR assay. Imported from immuneACCESS, the table was reduced by TCRdb to in-frame sequences with V and J called. These copies leave out some clones; in studies compared against another copy, an unresolved V gene accounts for under half, and the cause of the remainder is not known. The sample table lists 100,000 to 110,000 clones, approximately 84% of them with a count of one. The ten largest clones add up to approximately 7.3% of the sample. Sequenced: peripheral blood. The receptors derive from a man in his thirties or forties in a cohort sampled during active COVID-19.

The chain recombines TRBV7-2 with TRBJ2-5; the D gene is possibly TRBD2 (5 bases). CDR1 SGHTA and CDR2 FQGNSA come from the germline V gene. Trimming took off 6 bases at V and 7 bases at J, with 12 bases between the two ends. The CDR3 extends over 12 amino acids. This CDR3 is CASRKDAGTQYF. CDR3 DNA sequence: TGTGCCAGCAGGAAAGACGCGGGGACCCAGTACTTC.

The chain couples TRBV2 to TRBJ2-7, with 10 bases fitting TRBD1. The CDR3 runs to 15 residues. The V segment lost 7 bases and the J segment 3 bases; nucleotides outside the gene matches: 9. CDR1 is SNHLY, CDR2 FYNNEI, per germline. The CDR3 coding sequence is TGTGCCAGCACCAAGGTAGGGGACAGGGGCTACGAGCAGTACTTC. This gives the protein CASTKVGDRGYEQYF.

The chain carries TRBV4-1 and TRBJ1-6, with 7 positions matching TRBD1. Germline V gene lookup returns CDR1 MGHRA and CDR2 YSYEKL. This CDR3 is built from 14 residues. V trimming: 3 bases; J trimming: 4 bases; junction bases outside the gene matches: 0. CDR3 in amino acids: CASSQGQYNSPLHF. In nucleotides, the CDR3 is TGCGCCAGCAGCCAGGGACAGTATAATTCACCCCTCCACTTT.

The chain uses TRBV7-3 and TRBJ1-1; weak D call: TRBD1 (5 bases). This CDR3 is built from 13 residues. Trimming pared 3 bases from V and 3 bases from J, leaving 8 bases between. Germline CDR1 SGHTA, CDR2 FQGTGA. This CDR3 is CASSFQGDTEAFF. The CDR3 nucleotides are TGTGCCAGCAGCTTTCAAGGGGACACTGAAGCTTTCTTT.

This sequence joins TRBV28 and TRBJ2-1; D is possibly TRBD1 (5 bases). Per the germline V gene, CDR1 is MDHEN and CDR2 is SYDVKM. The CDR3 runs 15 residues. Trimming stripped 6 bases from V and 1 base from J, with 13 bases between. Here the CDR3 DNA reads TGTGCCAGCAGCAGGGCAGGGTTTTCCTACAATGAGCAGTTCTTC. Residues: CASSRAGFSYNEQFF.

The chain combines TRBV5-8 with TRBJ1-2; D not resolved. CDR3 size: 13 residues. Germline values: CDR1 SGHTS, CDR2 YDEGEE. V gave up 4 bases and J gave up 6 bases, with 13 bases separating them. The CDR3 here is CASSPPHMHGYTF. The CDR3, as DNA: TGTGCCAGCAGCCCGCCCCACATGCATGGCTACACCTTC.

The chain recombines TRBV19 with TRBJ2-5; tentatively, D is TRBD1 (6 bases). This CDR3 is 17 amino acids long. In germline, CDR1 is LNHDA, CDR2 SQIVND (reference sequence). Between the trimmed V and J ends, which lost 4 bases and 0 bases, there was a span of 18 bases. The chain's CDR3 is CASSRGRATGYQETQYF. The CDR3 nucleotides are TGTGCCAGTAGTAGGGGCCGAGCGACAGGATACCAAGAGACCCAGTACTTC.

The genes are TRBV4-3 and TRBJ1-4, with TRBD1 matching over 10 bases. The germline V gene has CDR1 LGHNA and CDR2 YSLEER. J gave up 8 bases and V 1 base, and 7 bases lay outside the gene matches. The CDR3 is 16 residues long. The CDR3 here is CASSQGPGQGPEKLFF. DNA of the CDR3: TGCGCCAGCAGCCAAGGGCCGGGACAGGGGCCCGAAAAACTGTTTTTT.

In its sample, this clone was seen once. The chain has TRBV15 and TRBJ1-1, with D maybe TRBD1 (5 bases). The V gene lost 0 bases and the J gene lost 4 bases, with 12 bases spanning the gap. Germline assignment: CDR1 LNHNV and CDR2 YYDKDF (reference sequence). The length of the CDR3 is 15 residues. CDR3 coding DNA: TGTGCCACCAGCAGAGAGCGGGGAAGGGGCACTGAAGCTTTCTTT. It yields the protein CATSRERGRGTEAFF.

The genes are TRBV18 and TRBJ2-3; tentatively, D is TRBD2 (5 bases). Trimming took 2 bases from V and 5 from J, leaving 11 bases between them. CDR1 is KGHSH, CDR2 LQKENI, per germline. The CDR3 sequence is 14 residues long. DNA of the CDR3: TGTGCCAGCTCACCAGAAGAGGGATTAGATACGCAGTATTTT. Amino acids: CASSPEEGLDTQYF.

V usage is TRBV6-2 or TRBV6-3 and J usage is TRBJ2-1; D is unclear. V was cut by 2 bases and J by 4 bases, with 9 bases left in between. Germline V gives CDR1 MNHEY, CDR2 SVGEGT. The CDR3 sequence is 14 residues long. The CDR3 sequence is CASSYAIEYNEQFF. In DNA form, the CDR3 reads TGTGCCAGCAGTTACGCAATTGAGTACAATGAGCAGTTCTTC.

In this sample, this clone turned up once. This chain links TRBV12-3 or TRBV12-4 with TRBJ1-2, with D perhaps TRBD1 (5 bases). The CDR3 sequence is 12 residues long. Deletions cut 1 base from V and 7 bases from J, with 7 bases between. CDR3 nucleotide sequence: TGTGCCAGCAGTTTAGGCAGGGCTGGCTACACCTTC. It is translated as CASSLGRAGYTF.

The rearrangement uses TRBV2 and TRBJ2-2; 8 nucleotides line up with TRBD2. There are 18 residues in the CDR3. V lost 0 bases to trimming and J lost 4 bases; unmatched junction nucleotides: 10. Germline assignment: CDR1 SNHLY and CDR2 FYNNEI. The CDR3 nucleotides are TGTGCCAGCAGTGAAGCCTTTGGGCGGGGGGTCTCCACCGGGGAGCTGTTTTTT. The encoded protein is CASSEAFGRGVSTGELFF. Full variable domain (remainder filled in from reference TRBV2 and TRBJ2-2): EPEVTQTPSHQVTQMGQEVILRCVPISNHLYFYWYRQILGQKVEFLVSFYNNEISEKSEIFDDQFSVERPDGSNFTLKIRSTKLEDSAMYFCASSEAFGRGVSTGELFFGEGSRLTVL.

The gene calls are TRBV6-5 and TRBJ1-6, with D possibly matching TRBD1 (6 bases). This CDR3 contains 15 residues. The ends were cut back, 6 bases at V and 0 bases at J, with 9 bases in the middle. Germline V gene lookup returns CDR1 MNHEY and CDR2 SVGAGI. DNA of the CDR3: TGTGCCAGCAGACAGGACAGCTCCTATAATTCACCCCTCCACTTT. This translates into CASRQDSSYNSPLHF.

The chain recombines TRBV3-1 (or the pseudogene TRBV3-2) with TRBJ2-1; TRBD2 is a possible D gene (6 bases). V was clipped by 0 bases and J by 15 bases, with 36 bases between them. Germline loops: CDR1 LGHDT, CDR2 YNNKEL (reference sequence). This CDR3 region has 20 residues. CDR3 nucleotide sequence: TGTGCCAGCAGCCAAGATCGTAAAGGTCCAGAAAGGGAGGATTTGGTTTTTCGGTTCTTC. Translated, it gives CASSQDRKGPEREDLVFRFF.

The chain uses TRBV7-2 and TRBJ2-1; TRBD2 is a possible D gene (5 bases). Germline V gene sequence: CDR1 SGHTA, CDR2 FQGNSA. Deletions cut 2 bases from V and 10 bases from J, with 9 bases between. This CDR3 is 12 amino acids long. CDR3 bases: TGTGCCAGCAGCTTAACCATAGCGGAGCAGTTCTTC. This encodes CASSLTIAEQFF.

The DNA for the CDR3 is TGTGCCAGCAGTTTACCGGGACAGACAGGGAGCTATGGCTACACCTTC. Its protein product is CASSLPGQTGSYGYTF. V is TRBV28 and J is TRBJ1-2; TRBD1 matches at 7 bases. V was pared by 2 bases and J by 4 bases, with 10 bases of the junction left unmatched. This CDR3 is built from 16 residues. Germline V gene data show CDR1 as MDHEN and CDR2 as SYDVKM.

J is TRBJ1-2 and V is TRBV5-5; D is possibly TRBD1 (6 bases). Trimming stripped 4 bases from V and 5 bases from J, with 15 bases between. The CDR3 has 14 residues. Germline CDR1 SGHKS, CDR2 YYEKEE (reference sequence). The CDR3, as DNA: TGTGCCAGCAGCCCGGGGGGCAGGGCATATGGCTACACCTTC. It encodes CASSPGGRAYGYTF. Looking up the rest from reference TRBV5-5 and TRBJ1-2 gives the full variable domain: DAGVTQSPTHLIKTRGQQVTLRCSPISGHKSVSWYQQVLGQGPQFIFQYYEKEERGRGNFPDRFSARQFPNYSSELNVNALLLGDSALYLCASSPGGRAYGYTFGSGTRLTVV.

This clone was seen a single time. The chain employs TRBV19 and TRBJ2-3; D ambiguous. V lost 7 bases and J 2 bases, leaving 10 bases between the germline ends. Germline CDR1 and CDR2: LNHDA and SQIVND (reference sequence). The CDR3 has 13 amino acids. The CDR3 loop is CASTMTHTDTQYF. CDR3 nucleotide sequence: TGTGCCAGTACCATGACACACACAGATACGCAGTATTTT. Combining the CDR3 with reference TRBV19 and TRBJ2-3 gives the whole variable domain DGGITQSPKYLFRKEGQNVTLSCEQNLNHDAMYWYRQDPGQGLRLIYYSQIVNDFQKGDIAEGYSVSREKKESFPLTVTSAQKNPTAFYLCASTMTHTDTQYFGPGTRLTVL.

This clone was seen a handful of times. The chain joins TRBV3-1 (or the pseudogene TRBV3-2) to TRBJ1-6; the D is unclear. This CDR3 region has 13 residues. Germline V gene lookup returns CDR1 LGHDT and CDR2 YNNKEL (reference sequence). The V gene lost 1 base and the J gene lost 10 bases, with 8 bases spanning the gap. The CDR3 coding sequence is TGTGCCAGCAGCCAAGCATCGGGATCACCCCTCCACTTT. Its translation: CASSQASGSPLHF.